This TCR beta chain emerged from a study of cytomegalovirus exposure and HLA in healthy donors. Germline CDR1 MNHEY, CDR2 SMNVEV (reference sequence). V dropped 5 bases and J dropped 4; count of bases not matched to a gene: 4. There are 15 residues in the CDR3. This clone occurred once. Profiled with immunoSEQ multiplex PCR; TCRdb holds only in-frame clones, not every one. The repertoire includes 55,000 to 85,000 clones, about 95% of them detected once, and about 0.93% sits in the top ten. The sample comprised PBMCs. The gene calls are TRBV27 and TRBJ1-5; TRBD1 matches at 11 bases. The clonotype originates from a woman in her late teens or twenties in good health and CMV-seronegative. The CDR3 region is CASSQGQGGNQPQHF. DNA for the CDR3: TGTGCCAGCAGTCAGGGACAGGGGGGGAATCAGCCCCAGCATTTT.